This entry lists 21 T cell receptor beta chains sequenced from one sample in a study of shared clonotypes between healthy human individuals. The method was immunoSEQ multiplex PCR; TCRdb's version includes in-frame clones alone and lacks a portion of them. The table includes 400,000 to 600,000 clones, 90% to 96% detected once. Sequencing used naive CD4+ T cells sorted from blood. This sample's subset: CD45RA+ positively selected. Receptor source: a woman under 40 in good health.

The chain links TRBV9 to TRBJ2-3; possible D gene TRBD1, 5 bases. Trimming removed 0 bases at V and 2 bases at J, with 10 bases between. Germline V gene lookup returns CDR1 SGDLS and CDR2 YYNGEE. This CDR3 region has 15 residues. CDR3 loop: CASSVGRGYTDTQYF. The DNA for the CDR3 is TGTGCCAGCAGCGTAGGAAGGGGCTACACAGATACGCAGTATTTT.

The rearrangement joins TRBV6-5 to TRBJ2-3; D not resolved. Trimming pared 0 bases from V and 4 bases from J, leaving 11 bases between. CDR1 is MNHEY and CDR2 is SVGAGI in the germline V gene. The CDR3 is 15 amino acids. DNA for the CDR3: TGTGCCAGCAGTTACTCAGGCGTACTCGCAGATACGCAGTATTTT. Translating gives CASSYSGVLADTQYF.

This rearrangement joins TRBV29-1 to TRBJ2-7; TRBD1 matches 7 bases. The CDR3 sequence is 14 residues long. Germline CDR1 SQVTM, CDR2 ANQGSEA. With V trimmed by 4 bases and J by 2 bases, 8 bases remained unmatched. The CDR3 sequence is CSVGDATGTYEQYF. The CDR3 DNA reads as TGCAGCGTTGGAGATGCGACAGGGACCTACGAGCAGTACTTC.

The chain carries TRBV5-1 and TRBJ2-2; D is perhaps TRBD1 or TRBD2 (5 bases each). The germline gives CDR1 SGHRS, CDR2 YFSETQ. The CDR3 sequence is 17 residues long. Trimming stripped 4 bases from V and 7 bases from J, with 23 bases between. In DNA form, the CDR3 reads TGCGCCAGCAGCGCGGATCCGGGACGCCCTTTTAGCGGGGAGCTGTTTTTT. Its translation is CASSADPGRPFSGELFF.

Remarks on this clone: The same CDR3 can be traced to other DNA sequences in this sample. The V call is TRBV27, the J call TRBJ1-1; D may be TRBD1 (5 bases). Germline values: CDR1 MNHEY, CDR2 SMNVEV (reference sequence). The V end lost 5 bases, the J end lost 0 bases, and 13 bases lay between the germline ends. This CDR3 is built from 15 residues. The CDR3 loop is CASSLAGTLNTEAFF. CDR3 DNA: TGTGCCAGCAGTCTGGCAGGGACCTTGAACACTGAAGCTTTCTTT.

The genes are TRBV7-2 and TRBJ2-5, with D maybe TRBD2 (6 bases). The J call may be mistaken, given a closer DNA end match to TRBJ2-7. The germline V gene has CDR1 SGHTA and CDR2 FQGNSA. This CDR3 spans 13 amino acids. The CDR3 spells CASSLRERIEQYF. The CDR3 region has the DNA TGTGCCAGCAGCTTACGGGAGCGTATCGAGCAGTACTTC.

The V call is TRBV19, the J call TRBJ2-5, with 9 bases matching TRBD2. The V gene end was trimmed by 3 bases and the J gene end by 5 bases; junction bases not matched to a gene: 10. Germline CDR1 LNHDA, CDR2 SQIVND (reference sequence). This CDR3 has 16 residues. The CDR3 spells CASSIRFSGSKETQYF. The CDR3 bases are TGTGCCAGTAGTATTAGGTTTAGCGGGAGTAAGGAGACCCAGTACTTC.

This chain joins TRBV9 and TRBJ1-5; tentative D call: TRBD1 (5 bases). The CDR3 consists of 15 residues. Germline V lookup: CDR1 SGDLS, CDR2 YYNGEE. Deletions cut 5 bases from V and 4 bases from J, with 16 bases between. The DNA of the CDR3 is TGTGCCAGCAGTCTTAGGGGTTTGGGTAATCAGCCCCAGCATTTT. Residues: CASSLRGLGNQPQHF.

This chain connects TRBV2 to TRBJ1-1, with D tentatively TRBD1 (6 bases). The CDR3 is 13 amino acids. Germline loops: CDR1 SNHLY, CDR2 FYNNEI. Trimming removed 4 bases from V and 2 bases from J, with 8 bases in between. For the CDR3, the DNA is TGTGCCAGCAGTGGGACAGACAACACTGAAGCTTTCTTT. Translating it yields CASSGTDNTEAFF.

Points on this clone: Other DNA sequences of this sample code for an identical CDR3. This rearrangement joins TRBV19 to TRBJ2-7; 8 positions agree with TRBD1. With 9 bases clipped from V and 4 bases from J, the junction kept 8 bases outside the gene matches. Looked up from germline, CDR1 is LNHDA and CDR2 is SQIVND (reference sequence). The CDR3 covers 13 residues. For the CDR3, the DNA is TGTGCCAGCGCAACCGGGACAGGTTACGAGCAGTACTTC. This sequence encodes CASATGTGYEQYF.

The rearrangement links TRBV7-3 to TRBJ2-7, with D perhaps matching TRBD2 (5 bases). Trimming pared 5 bases from V and 2 bases from J, leaving 10 bases between. The CDR3 runs to 13 residues. Germline assignment: CDR1 SGHTA and CDR2 FQGTGA. The CDR3 here is CASSLARTYEQYF. The CDR3 coding sequence is TGTGCCAGCAGCCTAGCTCGGACCTACGAGCAGTACTTC. Complete variable domain (other parts from reference TRBV7-3 and TRBJ2-7): GAGVSQTPSNKVTEKGKYVELRCDPISGHTALYWYRQSLGQGPEFLIYFQGTGAADDSGLPNDRFFAVRPEGSVSTLKIQRTERGDSAVYLCASSLARTYEQYFGPGTRLTVT.

This clone was recorded once. V usage is TRBV6-6 and J usage is TRBJ2-2, with TRBD2 matching over 8 bases. V shed 7 bases, J shed 5 bases, and the junction held 9 bases outside the gene matches. From germline, CDR1 is MNHNY and CDR2 SVGAGI (reference sequence). The CDR3 contains 15 residues. Here the CDR3 DNA reads TGTGCCAGCACCTCGAGGGCTAGCGGGACCGGGGAGCTGTTTTTT. This encodes CASTSRASGTGELFF.

This clone was seen just once. This sequence joins TRBV7-9 and TRBJ2-1; TRBD2 matches 12 bases. Germline CDR1 SEHNR, CDR2 FQNEAQ (reference sequence). The V and J ends lost 6 bases and 6 bases, in that order; junction bases with no gene match: 9. This CDR3 has 16 amino acids. CDR3 in DNA: TGTGCCAGCAGACCCGGGACTAGCGGGTTTTTCAATGAGCAGTTCTTC. Protein sequence: CASRPGTSGFFNEQFF.

This sequence joins TRBV10-3 and TRBJ1-2; D is uncertain. This CDR3 has 13 amino acids. Per the germline V gene, CDR1 is ENHRY and CDR2 is SYGVKD. Trimming took 0 bases from V and 3 from J, leaving 5 bases between them. CDR3 sequence reads: CAISESRDYGYTF. Written as DNA, the CDR3 is TGTGCCATCAGTGAGTCGAGAGACTATGGCTACACCTTC.

V gene TRBV6-5 combines with J gene TRBJ1-2; TRBD1 is a possible D gene (5 bases). Between the trimmed V and J ends, which lost 0 bases and 8 bases, there was a span of 16 bases. The CDR3 length is 15 residues. CDR1 is MNHEY and CDR2 is SVGAGI in the germline V gene. CDR3 loop: CASSYSFLGPWGYTF. The CDR3 region has the DNA TGTGCCAGCAGTTACTCGTTTTTGGGGCCGTGGGGCTACACCTTC.

V is TRBV19 and J is TRBJ1-5; 8 nucleotides line up with TRBD1. J was trimmed by 7 bases and V by 4 bases; bases with no gene match: 6. The CDR3 consists of 14 residues. CDR1 and CDR2 from the germline V gene are LNHDA and SQIVND (reference sequence). The DNA of the CDR3 is TGTGCCAGTAGTAAAACAGGGGGACACCAGCCCCAGCATTTT. Its translation: CASSKTGGHQPQHF. Together with reference TRBV19 and TRBJ1-5, the CDR3 gives the full variable domain: DGGITQSPKYLFRKEGQNVTLSCEQNLNHDAMYWYRQDPGQGLRLIYYSQIVNDFQKGDIAEGYSVSREKKESFPLTVTSAQKNPTAFYLCASSKTGGHQPQHFGDGTRLSIL.

The V and J genes are TRBV28 and TRBJ2-3, with D possibly being TRBD2 (5 bases). Germline CDR1 reads MDHEN; CDR2 reads SYDVKM. The CDR3 length is 14 residues. V was cut by 11 bases and J by 2 bases, with 17 bases left in between. DNA for the CDR3: TGTGCCTGTGGGTTCAGCGGAATCACAGATACGCAGTATTTT. Translation: CACGFSGITDTQYF. Drawing the rest from reference TRBV28 and TRBJ2-3, the complete variable domain is DVKVTQSSRYLVKRTGEKVFLECVQDMDHENMFWYRQDPGLGLRLIYFSYDVKMKEKGDIPEGYSVSREKKERFSLILESASTNQTSMYLCACGFSGITDTQYFGPGTRLTVL.

The V call is TRBV14, the J call TRBJ2-2; D remains unclear. The CDR3 has 13 amino acids. V dropped 4 bases and J dropped 8 bases, with 11 bases sitting between them. Germline CDR1 and CDR2: SGHDN and FVKESK. The CDR3 coding sequence is TGTGCCAGCAGCCTCCTCACGGAGGGGGAGCTGTTTTTT. It encodes CASSLLTEGELFF. The full variable domain, in which reference TRBV14 and TRBJ2-2 provide the parts outside the CDR3, is EAGVTQFPSHSVIEKGQTVTLRCDPISGHDNLYWYRRVMGKEIKFLLHFVKESKQDESGMPNNRFLAERTGGTYSTLKVQPAELEDSGVYFCASSLLTEGELFFGEGSRLTVL.

The chain recombines TRBV10-3 with TRBJ2-7, with 7 nucleotides matching TRBD2. This CDR3 region has 15 residues. The V and J ends lost 0 bases and 2 bases, in that order; junction bases with no gene match: 4. CDR1 and CDR2 (germline): ENHRY, SYGVKD. For the CDR3, the DNA is TGTGCCATCAGTGAGTCCGAGGGAGGGCCCTACGAGCAGTACTTC. Its protein product is CAISESEGGPYEQYF.

J is TRBJ1-5 and V is TRBV19, with D possibly being TRBD1 (6 bases). Germline values: CDR1 LNHDA, CDR2 SQIVND (reference sequence). The V gene lost 4 bases and the J gene lost 4 bases, with 20 bases spanning the gap. The CDR3 has 17 residues. The CDR3 loop is CASSKGFLQGNNQPQHF. CDR3 bases: TGTGCCAGTAGTAAGGGGTTCCTACAGGGAAATAATCAGCCCCAGCATTTT.

This clone occurred once. In the same sample, other DNA sequences code for this CDR3. This sequence joins TRBV9 and TRBJ2-3; TRBD2 agrees at 9 bases. Germline-derived CDR1 and CDR2 are SGDLS and YYNGEE. V shed 0 bases, J shed 3 bases, and the junction held 5 bases outside the gene matches. The CDR3 extends over 16 amino acids. The CDR3 DNA is TGTGCCAGCAGCGTAGTGGGTAGCGGGAGTACAGATACGCAGTATTTT. Translating it yields CASSVVGSGSTDTQYF.